A single sample is the source of the 18 T cell receptor beta chains below, sequenced in a study of beta chain features in type 1 diabetes. All of the isolated RNA was reverse transcribed, so expressed TCRB transcripts were sequenced. Here immunoSEQ multiplex PCR was the method, and the copy in TCRdb shows in-frame clones only, minus some. Of 280,000 or so clones in the sample, roughly 15% are singletons; the top ten hold around 0.015%. Their cognate antigens are unknown. Regarding the study as a whole: TCRB CDR3 length was moderately but significantly reduced in all four CD4+ subsets of Type 1 diabetes patients.

The sequencing sample was made of naive CD4+ T cells from blood. The receptors come from a man aged 18 to 35 with type 1 diabetes.

The chain combines TRBV28 with TRBJ2-7; D remains ambiguous. V dropped 8 bases and J dropped 0 bases, with 5 bases sitting between them. Germline V gene lookup returns CDR1 MDHEN and CDR2 SYDVKM. The CDR3 totals 11 residues. In DNA form, the CDR3 reads TGTGCCAGCGGTAGCTCCTACGAGCAGTACTTC. This translates into CASGSSYEQYF.

This clone was seen a few times. J is TRBJ2-7 and V is TRBV29-1; D possibly corresponds to TRBD2 (6 bases). The CDR3 consists of 13 residues. V was shortened by 6 bases and J by 6 bases, with 18 bases between the two germline ends. In germline, CDR1 is SQVTM, CDR2 ANQGSEA. CDR3 residues: CSVTEIHGGEQYF. CDR3 in DNA: TGCAGCGTAACCGAAATCCACGGGGGCGAGCAGTACTTC.

This clone was found a few times. The chain links TRBV14 to TRBJ2-1, with TRBD2 as a possible D gene (5 bases). Germline V lookup: CDR1 SGHDN, CDR2 FVKESK. The length of the CDR3 is 14 residues. V was shortened by 1 base and J by 8 bases, with 12 bases between the two germline ends. CDR3 amino acids: CASSQVRGSDEQFF. The CDR3 DNA reads as TGTGCCAGCAGCCAAGTCCGAGGGTCTGATGAGCAGTTCTTC.

This clone was seen a handful of times. The chain recombines TRBV15 with TRBJ1-2; D is possibly TRBD1 (6 bases). This CDR3 spans 12 amino acids. V lost 1 base to trimming and J lost 11 bases, with 11 bases between them. Germline V gives CDR1 LNHNV, CDR2 YYDKDF (reference sequence). The CDR3 is CATSRVQGPYTF. CDR3 nucleotides: TGTGCCACCAGCAGAGTACAGGGCCCTTACACCTTC.

This clone was seen more than once but under ten times. The chain uses TRBV4-2 and TRBJ2-2, with D maybe TRBD2 (6 bases). CDR3 length: 15 amino acids. V was cut by 1 base and J by 3 bases, with 9 bases left in between. Germline loops: CDR1 LGHNA, CDR2 YNFKEQ. CDR3 protein: CASSQGGTYTGELFF. In nucleotides, the CDR3 is TGTGCCAGCAGCCAAGGCGGGACTTACACCGGGGAGCTGTTTTTT.

The chain employs TRBV15 and TRBJ1-5; D perhaps matches TRBD1 (6 bases). This CDR3 spans 15 amino acids. Germline V gene lookup returns CDR1 LNHNV and CDR2 YYDKDF (reference sequence). V was shortened by 1 base and J by 7 bases, with 14 bases between the two germline ends. CDR3 in DNA: TGTGCCACCAGCAGAGCGGTTGCAGGGGCCCAGCCCCAGCATTTT. The encoded protein is CATSRAVAGAQPQHF. Based on the CDR3 plus reference TRBV15 and TRBJ1-5, the full variable domain is DAMVIQNPRYQVTQFGKPVTLSCSQTLNHNVMYWYQQKSSQAPKLLFHYYDKDFNNEADTPDNFQSRRPNTSFCFLDIRSPGLGDTAMYLCATSRAVAGAQPQHFGDGTRLSIL.

The V and J genes are TRBV18 and TRBJ2-7; no reliable D call. The CDR3 extends over 13 amino acids. Germline-derived CDR1 and CDR2 are KGHSH and LQKENI. V lost 1 base and J 3 bases, leaving 7 bases between the germline ends. CDR3 DNA sequence: TGTGCCAGCTCACCACGAGAGGTCTACGAGCAGTACTTC. Encoded protein: CASSPREVYEQYF.

In this sample, this clone turned up a few times. The chain couples TRBV7-2 to TRBJ1-3, with a tentative D call TRBD1 (5 bases). Germline CDR1 SGHTA, CDR2 FQGNSA. CDR3 size: 19 residues. V gave up 4 bases and J gave up 2 bases, with 24 bases separating them. CDR3 sequence reads: CASSSRDSRTLMAGNTIYF. DNA for the CDR3: TGTGCCAGCAGCTCTCGGGACTCACGAACGCTGATGGCTGGAAACACCATATATTTT.

This clone was counted between two and nine times. The chain couples TRBV19 to TRBJ2-6; D not certain. The CDR3 runs to 14 residues. Germline V gene sequence: CDR1 LNHDA, CDR2 SQIVND (reference sequence). The ends were cut back, 3 bases at V and 1 base at J, with 4 bases in the middle. The CDR3 region has the DNA TGTGCCAGTAGTATCATGTCTGGGGCCAACGTCCTGACTTTC. Translated, it gives CASSIMSGANVLTF.

This clone was seen a few times. The CDR3 protein is CASSSLAGAYNEQFF. In nucleotides, the CDR3 is TGTGCCAGCAGTTCCCTAGCGGGGGCCTACAATGAGCAGTTCTTC. V gene TRBV6-5 combines with J gene TRBJ2-1, with 10 bases identical to TRBD2. The CDR3 covers 15 residues. V shed 4 bases, J shed 2 bases, and the junction held 2 bases outside the gene matches. Per the germline V gene, CDR1 is MNHEY and CDR2 is SVGAGI.

The J gene is TRBJ2-2, the V gene TRBV6-5; TRBD1 matches 9 bases. Unmatched junction bases numbered 1, after V lost 5 bases and J lost 3 bases. Germline lookup yields CDR1 MNHEY and CDR2 SVGAGI. CDR3 length: 14 residues. CDR3: CASSRDRDTGELFF. The CDR3, as DNA: TGTGCCAGCAGTAGGGACAGGGACACCGGGGAGCTGTTTTTT.

V gene TRBV2 combines with J gene TRBJ2-5; a weak D match, TRBD1 (6 bases). The better agreement between TRBJ2-7 and the DNA end casts doubt on the J call. The CDR3 loop spans 14 amino acids. CDR1 and CDR2 from the germline V gene are SNHLY and FYNNEI. This CDR3 is CASSESGVIYEQYF. The CDR3 DNA sequence: TGTGCCAGCAGTGAGTCAGGGGTCATCTACGAGCAGTACTTC.

The V and J genes are TRBV5-1 and TRBJ2-1, with 10 bases that match TRBD2. Trimming at V came to 3 bases and at J to 5 bases, leaving 2 bases not matched to a gene. The CDR3 sequence is 14 residues long. Germline CDR1 is SGHRS and CDR2 is YFSETQ. The CDR3 sequence: CASSWGTSDNEQFF. The DNA of the CDR3 is TGCGCCAGCAGCTGGGGGACTAGCGACAATGAGCAGTTCTTC.

The rearrangement links TRBV9 to TRBJ2-4; possibly TRBD1 for D (5 bases). The germline V gene encodes CDR1 SGDLS and CDR2 YYNGEE. This CDR3 region has 16 residues. Trimming removed 0 bases from V and 9 bases from J, with 19 bases in between. CDR3 residues: CASSVASWAGMGIQYF. CDR3 in DNA: TGTGCCAGCAGCGTAGCGTCGTGGGCAGGGATGGGCATTCAGTACTTC.

The J gene is TRBJ2-3, the V gene TRBV29-1; D perhaps matches TRBD1 (6 bases). V was trimmed by 6 bases and J by 2 bases, leaving 12 bases between them. The germline V gene has CDR1 SQVTM and CDR2 ANQGSEA. CDR3 length equals 13 residues. The CDR3 loop reads CSVQGRNTDTQYF. CDR3 nucleotide sequence: TGCAGCGTCCAGGGGCGGAACACAGATACGCAGTATTTT.

V and J are TRBV18 and TRBJ2-7; possible D gene TRBD1, 5 bases. The CDR3 is made up of 16 amino acids. Germline V lookup: CDR1 KGHSH, CDR2 LQKENI. The ends were cut back, 0 bases at V and 3 bases at J, with 15 bases in the middle. The CDR3 coding sequence is TGTGCCAGCTCACCACCAATTGGGGCGGATCACTACGAGCAGTACTTC. It is translated as CASSPPIGADHYEQYF. Supplemented by reference TRBV18 and TRBJ2-7, the full variable domain reads NAGVMQNPRHLVRRRGQEARLRCSPMKGHSHVYWYRQLPEEGLKFMVYLQKENIIDESGMPKERFSAEFPKEGPSILRIQQVVRGDSAAYFCASSPPIGADHYEQYFGPGTRLTVT.

This clone was found a few times. The sample carries other DNA sequences with the same CDR3. This rearrangement joins TRBV19 to TRBJ2-1; 14 nucleotides agree with TRBD2. From germline, CDR1 is LNHDA and CDR2 SQIVND (reference sequence). This CDR3 is built from 15 residues. Trimming cost V 6 bases and J 8 bases; bases outside gene matches: 6. CDR3 sequence reads: CASSPGTSGSDEQFF. CDR3 in DNA: TGTGCCAGTAGCCCCGGGACTAGCGGGAGTGATGAGCAGTTCTTC. Variable domain in full (rest from reference TRBV19 and TRBJ2-1): DGGITQSPKYLFRKEGQNVTLSCEQNLNHDAMYWYRQDPGQGLRLIYYSQIVNDFQKGDIAEGYSVSREKKESFPLTVTSAQKNPTAFYLCASSPGTSGSDEQFFGPGTRLTVL.

This clone has a handful of counts. The chain links TRBV6-1 to TRBJ2-7, with TRBD1 identical over 7 bases. The ends lost 4 bases at V and 2 bases at J; junction bases unmatched: 8. Germline assignment: CDR1 MNHNS and CDR2 SASEGT. The CDR3 covers 15 residues. The CDR3 loop is CASSATRDSAYEQYF. The CDR3 DNA reads as TGTGCCAGCAGTGCCACCCGGGACAGCGCCTACGAGCAGTACTTC.